This T cell receptor (beta chain) was retrieved from a study of blood T cell repertoires in COVID-19. Looking at the study overall: Italy, Spain and the United States were the sources of the convalescent and acute COVID-19 samples. T cells, B-cell-depleted T cells, or PBMCs provided the cDNA or gDNA that served as material.

Original data processing: Counts of nucleated cells, estimated from reference gene primer amplification, were obtained. Clones were read by immunoSEQ multiplex PCR, and TCRdb kept only the in-frame ones, dropping some. V, J and clone size were drawn from that table, and D and trimming were deduced from the DNA. The sample has about 270,000 clones, about four fifths seen once. Trimming cost V 3 bases and J 7 bases; bases outside gene matches: 10. Germline V gives CDR1 SGDLS, CDR2 YYNGEE. The CDR3 extends over 15 amino acids. The chain couples TRBV9 to TRBJ2-7, with 10 bases fitting TRBD1. Sequenced material: peripheral blood. This TCR derives from an older man with acute or convalescent COVID-19. CDR3 protein: CASSAGQGTTGEQYF. The CDR3 DNA reads TGTGCCAGCAGCGCGGGACAGGGGACTACGGGGGAGCAGTACTTC.